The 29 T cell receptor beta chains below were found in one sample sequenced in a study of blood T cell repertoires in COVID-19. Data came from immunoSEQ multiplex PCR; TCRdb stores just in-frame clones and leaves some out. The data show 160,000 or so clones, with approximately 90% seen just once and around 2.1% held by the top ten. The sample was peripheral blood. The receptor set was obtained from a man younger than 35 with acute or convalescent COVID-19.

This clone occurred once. In DNA, the CDR3 is TGTGCCAGCAGTGAAGAGATCGGGAGAAGGACAGATACGCAGTATTTT. This codes for CASSEEIGRRTDTQYF. V and J are TRBV6-1 and TRBJ2-3, with TRBD2 as a possible D gene (6 bases). CDR1 MNHNS and CDR2 SASEGT come from the germline V gene. CDR3 length equals 16 residues. The germline V and J ends were trimmed by 1 base and 3 bases, with 14 bases remaining between them.

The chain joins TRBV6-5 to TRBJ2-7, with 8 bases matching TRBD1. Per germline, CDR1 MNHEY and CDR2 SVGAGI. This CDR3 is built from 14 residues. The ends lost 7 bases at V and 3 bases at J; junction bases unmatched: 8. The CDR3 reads CASTGTGWFYEQYF. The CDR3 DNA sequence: TGTGCCAGCACTGGGACAGGATGGTTCTACGAGCAGTACTTC.

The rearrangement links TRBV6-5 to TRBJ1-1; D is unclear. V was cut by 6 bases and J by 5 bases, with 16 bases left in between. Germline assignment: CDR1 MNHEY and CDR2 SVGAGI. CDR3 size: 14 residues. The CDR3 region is CASSPRYLRTEAFF. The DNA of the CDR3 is TGTGCCAGCAGCCCCCGGTACCTACGGACTGAAGCTTTCTTT.

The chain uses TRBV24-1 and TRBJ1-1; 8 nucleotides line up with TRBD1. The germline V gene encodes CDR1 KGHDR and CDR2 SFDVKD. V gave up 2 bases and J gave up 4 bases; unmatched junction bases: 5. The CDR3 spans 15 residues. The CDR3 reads CATSDSTTGGTEAFF. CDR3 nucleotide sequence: TGTGCCACCAGTGATTCAACAACAGGGGGCACTGAAGCTTTCTTT.

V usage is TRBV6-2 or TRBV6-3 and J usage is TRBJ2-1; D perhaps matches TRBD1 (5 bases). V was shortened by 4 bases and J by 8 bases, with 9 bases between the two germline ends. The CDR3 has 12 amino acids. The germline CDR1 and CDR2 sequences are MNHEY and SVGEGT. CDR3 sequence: CASSSTVHEQFF. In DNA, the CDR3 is TGTGCCAGCAGTTCGACAGTCCATGAGCAGTTCTTC.

DNA for the CDR3: TGTGCCACCAGTGATCCCTCTAGCGGGAGTATATTCAATGAGCAGTTCTTC. Translated, it gives CATSDPSSGSIFNEQFF. This chain links TRBV24-1 with TRBJ2-1; 10 nucleotides agree with TRBD2. V trimming: 3 bases; J trimming: 6 bases; junction bases outside the gene matches: 10. This CDR3 is 17 amino acids long. The V gene's germline CDR1 is KGHDR and CDR2 SFDVKD.

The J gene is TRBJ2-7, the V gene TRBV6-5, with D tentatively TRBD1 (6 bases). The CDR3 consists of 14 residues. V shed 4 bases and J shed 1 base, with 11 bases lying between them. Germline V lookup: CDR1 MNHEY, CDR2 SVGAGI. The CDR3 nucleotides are TGTGCCAGCAGTTTCAGGACAGCTTCCTACGAGCAGTACTTC. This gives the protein CASSFRTASYEQYF.

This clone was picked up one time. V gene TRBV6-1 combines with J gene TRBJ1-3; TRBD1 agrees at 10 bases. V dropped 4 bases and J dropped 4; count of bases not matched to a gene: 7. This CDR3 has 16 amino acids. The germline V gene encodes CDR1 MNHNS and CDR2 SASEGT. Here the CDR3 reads CASSAWGQGKGNTIYF. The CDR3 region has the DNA TGTGCCAGCAGTGCATGGGGACAGGGGAAAGGAAACACCATATATTTT.

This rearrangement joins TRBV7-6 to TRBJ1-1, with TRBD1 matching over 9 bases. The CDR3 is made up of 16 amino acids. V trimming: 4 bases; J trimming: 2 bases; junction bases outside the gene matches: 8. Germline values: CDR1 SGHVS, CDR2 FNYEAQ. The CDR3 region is CASSSGGQGLNTEAFF. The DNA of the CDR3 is TGTGCCAGCAGCTCAGGGGGACAGGGCTTAAACACTGAAGCTTTCTTT.

The chain's CDR3 is CASRDGGTRGPQHF. The CDR3 region has the DNA TGTGCCAGCAGGGACGGGGGGACTCGAGGGCCCCAGCATTTT. The J gene is TRBJ1-5, the V gene TRBV27; D might be TRBD1 (5 bases). Trimming took 6 bases from V and 9 from J, leaving 18 bases between them. This CDR3 spans 14 amino acids. The germline V gene encodes CDR1 MNHEY and CDR2 SMNVEV (reference sequence).

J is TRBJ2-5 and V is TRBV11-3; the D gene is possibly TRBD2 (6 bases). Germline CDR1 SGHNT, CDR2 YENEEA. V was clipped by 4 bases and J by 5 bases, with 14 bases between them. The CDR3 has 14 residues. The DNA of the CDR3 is TGTGCCAGCAGCTCAGGAGGGTTTGGGGAGACCCAGTACTTC. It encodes CASSSGGFGETQYF.

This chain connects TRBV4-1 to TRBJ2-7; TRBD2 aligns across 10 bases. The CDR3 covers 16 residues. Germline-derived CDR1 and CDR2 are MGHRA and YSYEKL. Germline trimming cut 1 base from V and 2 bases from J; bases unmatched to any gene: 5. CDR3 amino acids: CASSQASGRAAYEQYF. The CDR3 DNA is TGCGCCAGCAGCCAAGCGAGCGGGAGGGCAGCCTACGAGCAGTACTTC.

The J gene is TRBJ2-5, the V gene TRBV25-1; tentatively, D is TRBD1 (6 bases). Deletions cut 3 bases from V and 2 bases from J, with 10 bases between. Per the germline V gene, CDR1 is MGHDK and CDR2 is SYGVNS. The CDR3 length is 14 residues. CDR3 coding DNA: TGTGCCAGCAGTGAGCAACAGGGTCAAGAGACCCAGTACTTC. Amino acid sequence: CASSEQQGQETQYF.

CDR3: CASSLRTGGADTQYF. The CDR3 DNA reads TGTGCCAGCAGCCTCCGGACAGGGGGCGCGGATACGCAGTATTTT. This chain links TRBV14 with TRBJ2-3; the match to TRBD1 covers 11 bases. J gave up 6 bases and V 4 bases, and 6 bases lay outside the gene matches. There are 15 residues in the CDR3. Germline V gene lookup returns CDR1 SGHDN and CDR2 FVKESK. Full variable domain (remainder filled in from reference TRBV14 and TRBJ2-3): EAGVTQFPSHSVIEKGQTVTLRCDPISGHDNLYWYRRVMGKEIKFLLHFVKESKQDESGMPNNRFLAERTGGTYSTLKVQPAELEDSGVYFCASSLRTGGADTQYFGPGTRLTVL.

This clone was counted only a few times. The CDR3 loop reads CASSPPEQGIYGYTF. The CDR3 nucleotides read TGTGCCAGCTCACCACCGGAACAGGGAATCTATGGCTACACCTTC. The V and J genes are TRBV18 and TRBJ1-2, with D maybe TRBD1 (6 bases). Germline loops: CDR1 KGHSH, CDR2 LQKENI. Trimming shortened V by 0 bases and J by 4 bases, and 12 bases separated the two germline ends. The CDR3 loop spans 15 amino acids.

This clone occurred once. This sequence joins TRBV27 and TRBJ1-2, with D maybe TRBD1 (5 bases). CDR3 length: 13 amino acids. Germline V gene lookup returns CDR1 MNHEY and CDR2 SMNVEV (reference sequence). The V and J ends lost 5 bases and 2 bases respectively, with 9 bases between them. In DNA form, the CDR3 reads TGTGCCAGCAGTCTCCAGGGAAACTATGGCTACACCTTC. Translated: CASSLQGNYGYTF.

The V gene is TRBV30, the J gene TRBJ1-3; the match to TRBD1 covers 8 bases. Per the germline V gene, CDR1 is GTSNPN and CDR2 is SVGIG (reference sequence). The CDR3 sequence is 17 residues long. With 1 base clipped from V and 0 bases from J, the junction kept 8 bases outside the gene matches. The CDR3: CAWSAPGQVRSGNTIYF. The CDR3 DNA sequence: TGTGCCTGGAGTGCCCCGGGACAGGTTCGCTCTGGAAACACCATATATTTT.

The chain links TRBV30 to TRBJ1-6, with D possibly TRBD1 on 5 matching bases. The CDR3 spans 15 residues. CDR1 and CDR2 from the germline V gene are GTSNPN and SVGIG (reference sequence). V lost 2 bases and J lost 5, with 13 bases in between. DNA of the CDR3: TGTGCCTGGAGTTTTAACAGGAAAAATAATTCACCCCTCCACTTT. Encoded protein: CAWSFNRKNNSPLHF. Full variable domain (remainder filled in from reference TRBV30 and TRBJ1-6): SQTIHQWPATLVQPVGSPLSLECTVEGTSNPNLYWYRQAAGRGLQLLFYSVGIGQISSEVPQNLSASRPQDRQFILSSKKLLLSDSGFYLCAWSFNRKNNSPLHFGNGTRLTVT.

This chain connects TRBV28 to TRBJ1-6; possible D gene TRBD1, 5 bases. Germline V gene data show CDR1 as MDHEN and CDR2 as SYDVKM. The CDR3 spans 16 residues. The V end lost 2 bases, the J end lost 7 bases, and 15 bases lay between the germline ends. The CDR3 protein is CASSLEAGGRNSPLHF. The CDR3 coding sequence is TGTGCCAGCAGTTTAGAGGCCGGGGGAAGGAATTCACCCCTCCACTTT.

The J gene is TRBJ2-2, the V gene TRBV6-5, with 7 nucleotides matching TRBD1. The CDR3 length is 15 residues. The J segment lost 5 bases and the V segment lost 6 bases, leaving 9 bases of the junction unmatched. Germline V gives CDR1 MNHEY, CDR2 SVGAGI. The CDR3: CASRRGRGSTGELFF. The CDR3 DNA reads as TGTGCCAGCAGAAGGGGCAGGGGGAGTACCGGGGAGCTGTTTTTT.

CDR3 nucleotides: TGTGCTAGTACAGGGGTCTCCTACAATGAGCAGTTCTTC. Residues: CASTGVSYNEQFF. The chain uses TRBV6-5 and TRBJ2-1; 7 positions match TRBD1. Germline V gives CDR1 MNHEY, CDR2 SVGAGI. The length of the CDR3 is 13 residues.

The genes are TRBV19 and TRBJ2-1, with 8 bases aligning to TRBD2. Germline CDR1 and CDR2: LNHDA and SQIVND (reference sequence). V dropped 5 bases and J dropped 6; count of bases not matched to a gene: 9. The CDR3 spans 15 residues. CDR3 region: CASSAAGGGANEQFF. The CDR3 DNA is TGTGCCAGTAGTGCGGCGGGGGGAGGGGCCAATGAGCAGTTCTTC.

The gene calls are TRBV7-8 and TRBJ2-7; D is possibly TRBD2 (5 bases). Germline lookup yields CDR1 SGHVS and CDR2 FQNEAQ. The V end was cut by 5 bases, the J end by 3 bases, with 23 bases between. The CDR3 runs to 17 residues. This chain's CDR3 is CASSLRTGNSGYYEQYF. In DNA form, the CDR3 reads TGTGCCAGCAGCCTCCGGACCGGGAATTCGGGCTACTACGAGCAGTACTTC.

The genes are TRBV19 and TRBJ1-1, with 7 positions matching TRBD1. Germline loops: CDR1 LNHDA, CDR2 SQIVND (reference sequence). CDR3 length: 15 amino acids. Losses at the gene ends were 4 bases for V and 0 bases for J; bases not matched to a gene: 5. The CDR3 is CASSNGDSMNTEAFF. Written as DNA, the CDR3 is TGTGCCAGTAGTAACGGGGACAGCATGAACACTGAAGCTTTCTTT. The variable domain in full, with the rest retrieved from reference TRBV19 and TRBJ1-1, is DGGITQSPKYLFRKEGQNVTLSCEQNLNHDAMYWYRQDPGQGLRLIYYSQIVNDFQKGDIAEGYSVSREKKESFPLTVTSAQKNPTAFYLCASSNGDSMNTEAFFGQGTRLTVV.

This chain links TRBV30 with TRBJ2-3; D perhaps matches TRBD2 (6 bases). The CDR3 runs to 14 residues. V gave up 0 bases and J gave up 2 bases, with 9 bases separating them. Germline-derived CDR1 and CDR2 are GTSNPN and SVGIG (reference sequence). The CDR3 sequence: CAWSVGGYTDTQYF. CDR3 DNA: TGTGCCTGGAGTGTTGGGGGGTACACAGATACGCAGTATTTT.

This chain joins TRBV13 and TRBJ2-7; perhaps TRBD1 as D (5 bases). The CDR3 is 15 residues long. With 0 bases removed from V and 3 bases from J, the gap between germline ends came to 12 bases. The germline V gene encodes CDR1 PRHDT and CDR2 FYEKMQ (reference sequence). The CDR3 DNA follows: TGTGCCAGCAGCTTAGGTAACAGAAGGGGCTACGAGCAGTACTTC. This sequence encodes CASSLGNRRGYEQYF.

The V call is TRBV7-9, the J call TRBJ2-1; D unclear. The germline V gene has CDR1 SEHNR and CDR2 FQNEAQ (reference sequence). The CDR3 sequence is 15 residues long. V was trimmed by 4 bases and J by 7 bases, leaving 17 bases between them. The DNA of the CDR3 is TGTGCCAGCAGCTCCCCCCCCAGGTTCGGAAATGAGCAGTTCTTC. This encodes CASSSPPRFGNEQFF.

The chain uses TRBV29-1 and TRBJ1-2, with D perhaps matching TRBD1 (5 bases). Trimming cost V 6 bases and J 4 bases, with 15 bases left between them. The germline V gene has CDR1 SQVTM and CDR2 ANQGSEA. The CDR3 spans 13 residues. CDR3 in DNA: TGCAGCGTCCCCGCAGGGTTTGGCTATGGCTACACCTTC. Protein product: CSVPAGFGYGYTF. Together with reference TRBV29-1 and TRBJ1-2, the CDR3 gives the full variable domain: SAVISQKPSRDICQRGTSLTIQCQVDSQVTMMFWYRQQPGQSLTLIATANQGSEATYESGFVIDKFPISRPNLTFSTLTVSNMSPEDSSIYLCSVPAGFGYGYTFGSGTRLTVV.

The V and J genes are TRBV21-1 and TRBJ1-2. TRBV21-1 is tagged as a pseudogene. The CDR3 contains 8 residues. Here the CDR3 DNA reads TGTGCCAGCACCCATCCGGGCTTC. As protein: CASTHPGF.